This is a list of T cell receptor beta chains from one sample in a study of blood T cell repertoires in COVID-19. Method: immunoSEQ multiplex PCR; TCRdb's copy keeps in-frame clones and lacks some. The table has a few hundred thousand clones, 85% to 90% seen once. Sequencing was carried out using peripheral blood. All receptors derive from a woman aged 65 to 85 with active or convalescent COVID-19. The CDR3 runs from the conserved cysteine through the conserved F or W. A D gene is named only where the DNA matches it firmly. Only some rows state a clone size, as once, few, many or a class for expanded clones.

>once|TRBV7-2|TRBJ2-7|13|.
TGTGCCAGCAGCCCCAAGGCAGGCTACGAGCAGTACTTC
CASSPKAGYEQYF
>.|TRBV11-2|TRBJ2-3|17|TRBD1
TGTGCCAGCAGCCCAGGGACAGGGAGACCCAGCACAGATACGCAGTATTTT
CASSPGTGRPSTDTQYF
>.|TRBV2|TRBJ1-5|16|.
TGTGCCAGCAGTGGTCGCAGGGGCGTAGGAAATCAGCCCCAGCATTTT
CASSGRRGVGNQPQHF
>once|TRBV21-1|TRBJ2-7|18|.
TGTGCCAGCAGAACCAGCGAGAGAAGAGGGCTAGCAGTTTACGAGCAGTACTTC
CASRTSERRGLAVYEQYF
>.|TRBV6-6|TRBJ1-2|13|.
TGTGCCAGCAGTACAGGACCGACCTATGGCTACACCTTC
CASSTGPTYGYTF
>.|TRBV5-1|TRBJ1-4|16|TRBD1
TGCGCCAGCAGCTTGTTTCCGGGACAGGGGGCCAGAAGGGTGTTTTTT
CASSLFPGQGARRVFF
>.|TRBV29-1|TRBJ2-5|12|.
TGCAGCGTTGAGAAGGGGCGAGAGACCCAGTACTTC
CSVEKGRETQYF
>.|TRBV5-1|TRBJ1-2|12|.
TGCGCCAGCAGCTCAGGGTCTATAGGCTACACCTTC
CASSSGSIGYTF
>.|TRBV7-3|TRBJ2-2|19|TRBD2
TGTGCCAGCAGCCGCTTGGGGGTCCGACTAGCGGGGGACACCGGGGAGCTGTTTTTT
CASSRLGVRLAGDTGELFF
>.|TRBV5-1|TRBJ2-5|14|.
TGCGCCAGCAGCTTGGTACTAGCCGTGGAGACCCAGTACTTC
CASSLVLAVETQYF
>.|TRBV5-1|TRBJ1-6|13|.
TGCGCCAGCAGCTTGGGGAGGGAGGGACCCCTCCACTTT
CASSLGREGPLHF
>.|TRBV5-1|TRBJ2-2|16|.
TGCGCCAGCAGCTCCCTAGGAGAGGTGAACACCGGGGAGCTGTTTTTT
CASSSLGEVNTGELFF
>.|TRBV6-1|TRBJ1-5|15|.
TGTGCCAGCAGTGAAGCCAGTAATAGCAATCAGCCCCAGCATTTT
CASSEASNSNQPQHF
>.|TRBV19|TRBJ2-4|14|.
TGTGCCAGTAGTATGCGGGGAGCCAAAAACATTCAGTACTTC
CASSMRGAKNIQYF
>.|TRBV5-1|TRBJ1-1|15|.
TGCGCCAGCAGCCAAGTGGAGACGGGATGGACTGAAGCTTTCTTT
CASSQVETGWTEAFF
>.|TRBV5-8|TRBJ1-2|17|TRBD1
TGTGCCAGCAGCTTGGGGGACAGGGGGCGCGACTCCTATGGCTACACCTTC
CASSLGDRGRDSYGYTF
>.|TRBV5-6|TRBJ1-1|14|TRBD1
TGTGCCAGCAGCCCGAACCCAGGGGGCACTGAAGCTTTCTTT
CASSPNPGGTEAFF
>.|TRBV10-1|TRBJ2-1|16|TRBD2
TGCGCCAGCAGTGAGGATTCCCCGGGCGGGAGCAATGAGCAGTTCTTC
CASSEDSPGGSNEQFF
>.|TRBV5-1|TRBJ2-7|15|.
TGCGCCAGCAGCTTGGCCGGCAGGGTCGGCTACGAGCAGTACTTC
CASSLAGRVGYEQYF
>.|TRBV13|TRBJ2-2|16|TRBD2
TGTGCCAGCAGCTTTATAGCGGGGGCGAACACCGGGGAGCTGTTTTTT
CASSFIAGANTGELFF
>.|TRBV5-4|TRBJ1-6|16|.
TGTGCCAGCAGCTTAGCCCTGGGCCCCTCTAATTCACCCCTCCACTTT
CASSLALGPSNSPLHF
>few|TRBV11-2|TRBJ2-1|16|.
TGTGCCAGCAGCCAATCTCGGAGAGCCGAGGGGGATGAGCAGTTCTTC
CASSQSRRAEGDEQFF
>few|TRBV5-4|TRBJ1-2|14|TRBD1
TGTGCCAGCAGCTTGACAGGGGGCCGAAGAGGCTACACCTTC
CASSLTGGRRGYTF
>.|TRBV19|TRBJ2-5|14|.
TGTGCCAGTAGTACTAATGGACTTTCCGAGACCCAGTACTTC
CASSTNGLSETQYF
>.|TRBV5-6|TRBJ2-5|13|.
TGTGCCAGCACAGGGGGGATAGAAGAGACCCAGTACTTC
CASTGGIEETQYF
>.|TRBV19|TRBJ1-1|17|TRBD1
TGTGCCAGTAGTACCCAAGGACAGGGGAGAGGGGACACTGAAGCTTTCTTT
CASSTQGQGRGDTEAFF
>.|TRBV5-1|TRBJ1-6|14|.
TGCGCCAGCAGTCTAGGTGGTGAGGGTTCACCCCTCCACTTT
CASSLGGEGSPLHF
>.|TRBV7-8|TRBJ2-2|12|TRBD2
TGTGCCAGCAGCTTTAGCGGGGGGGAGCTGTTTTTT
CASSFSGGELFF
>.|TRBV6-5|TRBJ1-1|15|TRBD1
TGTGCCAGCAGTTACTCAGGACAGGCCAACACTGAAGCTTTCTTT
CASSYSGQANTEAFF
>few|TRBV5-1|TRBJ2-5|14|.
TGCGCCAGCACTCTCATGGGGCAGTTGGAGACCCAGTACTTC
CASTLMGQLETQYF
>.|TRBV7-2|TRBJ1-1|14|.
TGTGCCAGCAGCCCCGCACAGACGAACACTGAAGCTTTCTTT
CASSPAQTNTEAFF
>.|TRBV4-2|TRBJ1-5|13|.
TGTGCCAGCAGCCAAGGAGGAGATCAGCCCCAGCATTTT
CASSQGGDQPQHF
>.|TRBV7-9|TRBJ2-7|16|TRBD2
TGTGCCAGCAGCTTTGGACTAGCGGGTTCTTTTTACGAGCAGTACTTC
CASSFGLAGSFYEQYF
>.|TRBV18|TRBJ2-3|14|.
TGTGCCAGCTCCAGACTTGGCTCCACAGATACGCAGTATTTT
CASSRLGSTDTQYF
>.|TRBV15|TRBJ1-1|14|.
TGTGCCACCAGCAGAGAACGACTTAACACTGAAGCTTTCTTT
CATSRERLNTEAFF
>.|TRBV5-6|TRBJ1-2|13|.
TGTGCCAGCAGCTTGGGGCACGTCTATGGCTACACCTTC
CASSLGHVYGYTF
>.|TRBV11-2|TRBJ1-3|15|TRBD1
TGTGCCAGCAGCATCAGGGGGACTGATGGAAACACCATATATTTT
CASSIRGTDGNTIYF
>.|TRBV15|TRBJ1-1|15|.
TGTGCCACCAGCCTACGGGGGGGGAAGGTCACTGAAGCTTTCTTT
CATSLRGGKVTEAFF
>few|TRBV10-1|TRBJ1-5|12|TRBD1
TGCGCCAGCGGACAGGGCAATCAGCCCCAGCATTTT
CASGQGNQPQHF
>.|TRBV2|TRBJ2-3|14|.
TGTGCCAGCAGTGAGGAGGGTAGCACAGATACGCAGTATTTT
CASSEEGSTDTQYF
>.|TRBV4-1|TRBJ1-6|15|TRBD1
TGCGCCAGCAGCAAAGGGGCAGGGGGCGGTTCACCCCTCCACTTT
CASSKGAGGGSPLHF
>.|TRBV19|TRBJ1-4|12|TRBD1
TGTGCCAGCAGGGGGTTAAGTGAAAAACTGTTTTTT
CASRGLSEKLFF
>.|TRBV12-3/TRBV12-4|TRBJ1-1|12|.
TGTGCCAGCGGTTTGGGGGGTGGTCGAGCTTTCTTT
CASGLGGGRAFF
>.|TRBV23-1|TRBJ1-5|17|.
TGCGCCAGCACTGCCCCCAGGGACTTTGGAAGCAATCAGCCCCAGCATTTT
CASTAPRDFGSNQPQHF
>.|TRBV20-1|TRBJ1-2|12|.
TGCAGTGCTAGTCAAACTAACTATGGCTACACCTTC
CSASQTNYGYTF
>.|TRBV3-1/TRBV3-2|TRBJ2-2|13|.
TGTGCCAGCAGCCAAGTGGCAGCCGGGGAGCTGTTTTTT
CASSQVAAGELFF
>.|TRBV10-1|TRBJ1-5|15|TRBD1
TGCGCCAGCAGTGAGGGGACAGGGGTTAATCAGCCCCAGCATTTT
CASSEGTGVNQPQHF
>.|TRBV5-8|TRBJ1-3|16|TRBD1
TGTGCCAGCAGCTCGGGACAGGGTGTCGGGGGAAACACCATATATTTT
CASSSGQGVGGNTIYF